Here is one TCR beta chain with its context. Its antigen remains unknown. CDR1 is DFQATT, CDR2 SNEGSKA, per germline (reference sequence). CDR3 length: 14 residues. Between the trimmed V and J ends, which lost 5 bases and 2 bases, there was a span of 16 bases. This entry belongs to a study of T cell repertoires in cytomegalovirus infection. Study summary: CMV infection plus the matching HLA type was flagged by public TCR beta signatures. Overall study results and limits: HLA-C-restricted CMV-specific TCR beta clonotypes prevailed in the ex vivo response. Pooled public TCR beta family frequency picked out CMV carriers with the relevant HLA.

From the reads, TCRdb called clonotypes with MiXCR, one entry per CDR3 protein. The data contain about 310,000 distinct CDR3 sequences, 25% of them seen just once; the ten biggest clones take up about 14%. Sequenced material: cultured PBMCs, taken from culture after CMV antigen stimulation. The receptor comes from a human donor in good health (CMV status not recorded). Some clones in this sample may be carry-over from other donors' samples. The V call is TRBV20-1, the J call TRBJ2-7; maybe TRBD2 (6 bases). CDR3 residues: CSAHTPGGAYEQYF. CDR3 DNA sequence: TGCAGTGCTCATACCCCCGGGGGTGCCTACGAGCAGTACTTC.